The 8 T cell receptor beta chains below come from one sample, sequenced in a study of beta chain features in type 1 diabetes. The study reverse transcribed the entire isolated RNA, so it sequenced expressed TCRB transcripts. Using immunoSEQ multiplex PCR, the repertoire was profiled, and TCRdb retains in-frame clones only, with some absent. The profile shows 970,000 or so clones, 17% of them singletons. The sequenced sample consisted of naive CD4+ T cells from blood. These receptors were obtained from a woman under 30 in good health.

The rearrangement joins TRBV7-3 to TRBJ2-5, with 10 bases fitting TRBD1. Trimming took 5 bases from V and 2 from J; bases not matched to a gene: 8. The germline V gene encodes CDR1 SGHTA and CDR2 FQGTGA. This CDR3 contains 16 residues. The CDR3, as DNA: TGTGCCAGCAGCCGGACAGGGGGAATGGGGCAAGAGACCCAGTACTTC. This encodes CASSRTGGMGQETQYF.

There are a few counts of this clone. This chain links TRBV5-4 with TRBJ2-5; the match to TRBD2 covers 8 bases. CDR3 length: 15 amino acids. In germline, CDR1 is SGHNT, CDR2 YYREEE (reference sequence). J was trimmed by 5 bases and V by 4 bases; bases with no gene match: 10. This chain's CDR3 is CASSVAAGGGETQYF. The CDR3 DNA is TGTGCCAGCAGCGTGGCCGCGGGAGGTGGCGAGACCCAGTACTTC. Complete variable domain (other parts from reference TRBV5-4 and TRBJ2-5): ETGVTQSPTHLIKTRGQQVTLRCSSQSGHNTVSWYQQALGQGPQFIFQYYREEENGRGNFPPRFSGLQFPNYSSELNVNALELDDSALYLCASSVAAGGGETQYFGPGTRLLVL.

The rearrangement joins TRBV9 to TRBJ2-3; D is possibly TRBD1 (6 bases). The germline V gene has CDR1 SGDLS and CDR2 YYNGEE. The germline V and J ends were trimmed by 2 bases and 7 bases, with 20 bases remaining between them. The CDR3 runs 16 residues. CDR3 loop: CASSVAPGEGGNTQYF. The DNA of the CDR3 is TGTGCCAGCAGCGTTGCCCCAGGGGAAGGAGGAAATACGCAGTATTTT. The full variable domain, in which reference TRBV9 and TRBJ2-3 provide the parts outside the CDR3, is DSGVTQTPKHLITATGQRVTLRCSPRSGDLSVYWYQQSLDQGLQFLIQYYNGEERAKGNILERFSAQQFPDLHSELNLSSLELGDSALYFCASSVAPGEGGNTQYFGPGTRLTVL.

The chain uses TRBV15 and TRBJ2-1; no clear D. Germline CDR1 is LNHNV and CDR2 is YYDKDF (reference sequence). Trimming cost V 0 bases and J 8 bases, with 14 bases left between them. CDR3 size: 15 residues. In DNA form, the CDR3 reads TGTGCCACCAGCAGAGACGGCCTAGTACGGTATGAGCAGTTCTTC. Its protein is CATSRDGLVRYEQFF.

The chain carries TRBV19 and TRBJ1-5, with D possibly TRBD1 on 6 matching bases. The CDR3 length is 15 residues. With 1 base removed from V and 7 bases from J, the gap between germline ends came to 14 bases. Germline V gives CDR1 LNHDA, CDR2 SQIVND (reference sequence). CDR3 residues: CASSIGGRGHQPQHF. DNA for the CDR3: TGTGCCAGTAGTATAGGGGGCCGGGGGCACCAGCCCCAGCATTTT. Full variable domain (rest looked up from reference TRBV19 and TRBJ1-5): DGGITQSPKYLFRKEGQNVTLSCEQNLNHDAMYWYRQDPGQGLRLIYYSQIVNDFQKGDIAEGYSVSREKKESFPLTVTSAQKNPTAFYLCASSIGGRGHQPQHFGDGTRLSIL.

The chain carries TRBV5-1 and TRBJ1-1, with D uncertain. Germline CDR1 SGHRS, CDR2 YFSETQ. V lost 3 bases, J lost 3 bases, and 9 bases lay in between. There are 13 residues in the CDR3. Here the CDR3 DNA reads TGCGCCAGCAGCTCGGGTCTCGACACTGAAGCTTTCTTT. Protein sequence: CASSSGLDTEAFF.

This clone came up a few times. The gene calls are TRBV5-6 and TRBJ2-3; D call uncertain. Germline CDR1 SGHDT, CDR2 YYEEEE. V lost 5 bases and J 3 bases, leaving 16 bases between the germline ends. The CDR3 contains 15 residues. The CDR3 protein is CASSITRYSTDTQYF. CDR3 DNA: TGTGCCAGCAGTATTACCCGTTACTCGACAGATACGCAGTATTTT. Drawing the rest from reference TRBV5-6 and TRBJ2-3, the complete variable domain is DAGVTQSPTHLIKTRGQQVTLRCSPKSGHDTVSWYQQALGQGPQFIFQYYEEEERQRGNFPDRFSGHQFPNYSSELNVNALLLGDSALYLCASSITRYSTDTQYFGPGTRLTVL.

This clone was counted a few times. The rearrangement uses TRBV5-1 and TRBJ1-1; 9 bases map to TRBD1. J was trimmed by 7 bases and V by 3 bases; bases with no gene match: 7. The germline V gene has CDR1 SGHRS and CDR2 YFSETQ. The CDR3 spans 14 residues. CDR3 region: CASSSFTGGGEAFF. The CDR3 region has the DNA TGCGCCAGCAGCTCCTTCACAGGGGGCGGTGAAGCTTTCTTT.